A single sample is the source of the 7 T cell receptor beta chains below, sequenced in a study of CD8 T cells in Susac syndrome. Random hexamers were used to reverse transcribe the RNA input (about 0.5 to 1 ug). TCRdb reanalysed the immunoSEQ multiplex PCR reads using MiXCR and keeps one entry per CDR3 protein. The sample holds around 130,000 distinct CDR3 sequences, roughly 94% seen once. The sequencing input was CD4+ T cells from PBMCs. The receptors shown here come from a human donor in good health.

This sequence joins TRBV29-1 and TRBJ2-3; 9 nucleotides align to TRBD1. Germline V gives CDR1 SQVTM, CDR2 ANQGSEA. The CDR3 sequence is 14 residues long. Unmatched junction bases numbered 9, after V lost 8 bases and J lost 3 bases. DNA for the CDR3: TGCAGCATGGTTGGACAGGGGAGGACAGATACGCAGTATTTT. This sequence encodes CSMVGQGRTDTQYF.

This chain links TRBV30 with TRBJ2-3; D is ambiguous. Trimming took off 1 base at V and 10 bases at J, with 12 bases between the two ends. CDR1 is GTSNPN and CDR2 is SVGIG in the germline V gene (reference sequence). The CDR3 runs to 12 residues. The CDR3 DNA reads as TGTGCCTGGAGTGGTGGTCCTTACGCGCAGTATTTT. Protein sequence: CAWSGGPYAQYF.

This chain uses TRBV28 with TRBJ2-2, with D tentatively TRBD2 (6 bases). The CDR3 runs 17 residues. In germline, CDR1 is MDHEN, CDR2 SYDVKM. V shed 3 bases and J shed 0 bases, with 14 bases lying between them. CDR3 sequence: CASSLATSFPNTGELFF. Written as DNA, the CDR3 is TGTGCCAGCAGTTTGGCAACTAGCTTCCCGAACACCGGGGAGCTGTTTTTT.

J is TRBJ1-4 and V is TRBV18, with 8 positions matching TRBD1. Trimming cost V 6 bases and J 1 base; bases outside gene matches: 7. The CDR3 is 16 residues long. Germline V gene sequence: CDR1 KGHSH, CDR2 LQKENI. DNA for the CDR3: TGTGCCAGCTCTTGGGGGACAGGAGGAACTAATGAAAAACTGTTTTTT. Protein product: CASSWGTGGTNEKLFF.

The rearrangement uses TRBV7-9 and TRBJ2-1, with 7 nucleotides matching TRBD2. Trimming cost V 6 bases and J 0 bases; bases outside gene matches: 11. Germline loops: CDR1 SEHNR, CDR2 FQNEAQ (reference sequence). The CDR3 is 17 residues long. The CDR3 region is CASSETPGGDSYNEQFF. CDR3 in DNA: TGTGCCAGCAGTGAAACGCCGGGGGGAGACTCCTACAATGAGCAGTTCTTC.

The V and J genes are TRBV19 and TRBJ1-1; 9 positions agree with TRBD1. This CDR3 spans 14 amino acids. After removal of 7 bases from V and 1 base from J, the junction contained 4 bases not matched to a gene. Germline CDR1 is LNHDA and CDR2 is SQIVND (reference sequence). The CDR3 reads CASTPGQGNTEAFF. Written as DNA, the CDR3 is TGTGCCAGTACCCCGGGACAGGGGAACACTGAAGCTTTCTTT.

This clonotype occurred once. The CDR3 region has the DNA TGTGCCAGCAGCCTCTCCCCTCAAGCGGGAAATACGCAGTATTTT. This gives the protein CASSLSPQAGNTQYF. The gene calls are TRBV7-3 and TRBJ2-3, with TRBD2 matching 7 bases. The germline V gene encodes CDR1 SGHTA and CDR2 FQGTGA. Losses at the gene ends were 5 bases for V and 7 bases for J; bases not matched to a gene: 12. The CDR3 has 15 amino acids.